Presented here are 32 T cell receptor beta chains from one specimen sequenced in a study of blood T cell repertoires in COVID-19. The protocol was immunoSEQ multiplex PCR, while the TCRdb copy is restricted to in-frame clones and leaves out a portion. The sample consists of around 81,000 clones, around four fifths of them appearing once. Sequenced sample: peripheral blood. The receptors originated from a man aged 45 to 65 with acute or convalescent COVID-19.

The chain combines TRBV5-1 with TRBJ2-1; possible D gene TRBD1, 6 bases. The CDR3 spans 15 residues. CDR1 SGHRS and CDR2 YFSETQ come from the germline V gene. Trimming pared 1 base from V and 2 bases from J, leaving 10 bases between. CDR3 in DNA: TGCGCCAGCAGCTTGAATCGGGACACCTACAATGAGCAGTTCTTC. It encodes CASSLNRDTYNEQFF.

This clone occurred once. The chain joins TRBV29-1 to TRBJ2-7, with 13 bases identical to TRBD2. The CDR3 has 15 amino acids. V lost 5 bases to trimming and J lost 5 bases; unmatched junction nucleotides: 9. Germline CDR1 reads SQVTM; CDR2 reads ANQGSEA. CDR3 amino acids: CSVRTSGGLLNEQYF. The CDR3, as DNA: TGCAGCGTTAGGACTAGCGGGGGCCTCCTCAACGAGCAGTACTTC.

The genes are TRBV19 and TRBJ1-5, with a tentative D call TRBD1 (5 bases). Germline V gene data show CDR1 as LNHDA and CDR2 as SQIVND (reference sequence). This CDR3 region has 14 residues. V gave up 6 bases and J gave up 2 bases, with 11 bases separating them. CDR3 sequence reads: CASRPQVGNQPQHF. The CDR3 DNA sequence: TGTGCCAGTAGACCACAGGTGGGCAATCAGCCCCAGCATTTT.

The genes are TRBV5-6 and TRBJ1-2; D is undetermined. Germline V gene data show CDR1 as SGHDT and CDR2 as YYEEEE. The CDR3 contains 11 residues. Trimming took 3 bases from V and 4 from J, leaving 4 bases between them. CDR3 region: CASSSFYGYTF. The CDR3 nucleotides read TGTGCCAGCAGCTCTTTCTATGGCTACACCTTC.

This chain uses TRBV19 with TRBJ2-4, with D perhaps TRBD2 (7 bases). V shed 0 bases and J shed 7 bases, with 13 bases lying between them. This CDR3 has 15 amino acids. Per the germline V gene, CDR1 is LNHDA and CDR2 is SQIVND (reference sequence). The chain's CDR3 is CASSIDPQGGNIQYF. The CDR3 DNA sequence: TGTGCCAGTAGTATAGATCCACAGGGAGGGAACATTCAGTACTTC.

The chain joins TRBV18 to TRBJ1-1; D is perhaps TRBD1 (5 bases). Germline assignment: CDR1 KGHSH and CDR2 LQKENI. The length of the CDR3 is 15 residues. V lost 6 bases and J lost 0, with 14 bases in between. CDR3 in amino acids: CASSSAGAMNTEAFF. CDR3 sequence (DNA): TGTGCCAGCTCCTCGGCTGGGGCGATGAACACTGAAGCTTTCTTT.

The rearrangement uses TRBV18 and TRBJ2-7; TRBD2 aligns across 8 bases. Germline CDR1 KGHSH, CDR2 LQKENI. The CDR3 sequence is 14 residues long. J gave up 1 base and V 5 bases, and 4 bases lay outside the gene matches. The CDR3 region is CASSDGGGSYEQYF. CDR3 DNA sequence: TGTGCCAGCTCAGACGGGGGGGGATCCTACGAGCAGTACTTC.

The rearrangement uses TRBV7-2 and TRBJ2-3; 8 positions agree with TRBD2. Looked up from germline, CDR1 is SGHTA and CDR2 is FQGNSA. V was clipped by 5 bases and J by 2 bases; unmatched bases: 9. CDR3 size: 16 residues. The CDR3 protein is CASSPRVAGYTDTQYF. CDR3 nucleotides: TGTGCCAGCAGCCCTAGGGTAGCGGGGTACACAGATACGCAGTATTTT.

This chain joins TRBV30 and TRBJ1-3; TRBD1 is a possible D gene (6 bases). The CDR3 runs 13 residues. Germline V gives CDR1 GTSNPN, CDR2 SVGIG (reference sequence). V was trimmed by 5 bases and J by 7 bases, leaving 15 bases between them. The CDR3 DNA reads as TGTGCCTGGGCCGGACAGATGGGGAACACCATATATTTT. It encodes CAWAGQMGNTIYF.

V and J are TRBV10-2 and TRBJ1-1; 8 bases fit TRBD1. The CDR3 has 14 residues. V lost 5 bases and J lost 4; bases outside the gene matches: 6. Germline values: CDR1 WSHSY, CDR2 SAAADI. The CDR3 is CASSFDRGVTEAFF. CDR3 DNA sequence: TGCGCCAGCAGTTTCGACAGGGGAGTCACTGAAGCTTTCTTT.

In nucleotides, the CDR3 is TGTGCCAGCAGTGCCGTCGGGATGAACACTGAAGCTTTCTTT. Amino acid sequence: CASSAVGMNTEAFF. V usage is TRBV6-6 and J usage is TRBJ1-1, with D uncertain. This CDR3 is built from 14 residues. V lost 5 bases, J lost 0 bases, and 10 bases lay in between. CDR1 MNHNY and CDR2 SVGAGI come from the germline V gene (reference sequence).

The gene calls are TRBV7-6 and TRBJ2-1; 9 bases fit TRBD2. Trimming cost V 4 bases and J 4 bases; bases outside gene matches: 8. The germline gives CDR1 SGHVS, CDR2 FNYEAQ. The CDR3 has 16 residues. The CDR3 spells CASSSFSGGLYNEQFF. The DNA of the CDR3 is TGTGCCAGCAGCTCCTTTAGCGGGGGTCTTTACAATGAGCAGTTCTTC.

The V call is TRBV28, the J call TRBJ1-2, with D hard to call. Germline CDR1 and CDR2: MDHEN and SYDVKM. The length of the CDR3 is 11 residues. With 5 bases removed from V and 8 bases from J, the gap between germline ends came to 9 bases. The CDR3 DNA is TGTGCCAGCAGTACCTCCCAGGGCTACACCTTC. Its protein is CASSTSQGYTF.

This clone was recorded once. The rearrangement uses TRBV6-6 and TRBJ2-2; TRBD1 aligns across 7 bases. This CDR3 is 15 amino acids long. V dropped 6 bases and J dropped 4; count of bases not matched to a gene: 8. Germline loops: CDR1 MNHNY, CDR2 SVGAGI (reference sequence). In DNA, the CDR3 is TGTGCCAGCAGCCCCAAGACAGGGCCCACCGGGGAGCTGTTTTTT. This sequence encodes CASSPKTGPTGELFF.

CDR3 amino acids: CASSYSQTGYEQYF. CDR3 coding DNA: TGTGCCAGCAGTTACTCGCAAACAGGGTACGAGCAGTACTTC. The J gene is TRBJ2-7, the V gene TRBV6-5; a weak D match, TRBD1 (6 bases). The germline V gene encodes CDR1 MNHEY and CDR2 SVGAGI. The V end was cut by 0 bases, the J end by 4 bases, with 10 bases between. This CDR3 contains 14 residues.

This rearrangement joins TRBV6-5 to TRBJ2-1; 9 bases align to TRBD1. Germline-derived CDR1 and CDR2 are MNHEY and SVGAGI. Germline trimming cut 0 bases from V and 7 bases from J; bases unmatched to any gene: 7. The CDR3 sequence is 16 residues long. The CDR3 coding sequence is TGTGCCAGCAGTTACTCGATAGGGGACAGGGCAAATGAGCAGTTCTTC. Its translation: CASSYSIGDRANEQFF.

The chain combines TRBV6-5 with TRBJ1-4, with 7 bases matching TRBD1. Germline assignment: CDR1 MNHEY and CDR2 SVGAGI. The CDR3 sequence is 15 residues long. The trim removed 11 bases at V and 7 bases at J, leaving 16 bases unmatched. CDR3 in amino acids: CAAQRTGGGFEKLFF. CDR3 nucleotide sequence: TGTGCCGCCCAGAGGACAGGCGGGGGGTTTGAAAAACTGTTTTTT.

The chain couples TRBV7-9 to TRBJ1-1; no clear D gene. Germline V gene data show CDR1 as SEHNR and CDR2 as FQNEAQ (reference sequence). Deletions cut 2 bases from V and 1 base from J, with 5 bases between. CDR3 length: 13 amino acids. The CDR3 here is CASSLRQNTEAFF. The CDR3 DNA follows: TGTGCCAGCAGCTTACGACAGAACACTGAAGCTTTCTTT.

CDR3 sequence: CASSLIRETQYF. DNA for the CDR3: TGTGCCAGCAGCTTAATTCGAGAGACCCAGTACTTC. The rearrangement links TRBV7-2 to TRBJ2-5, with D unresolved. The CDR3 length is 12 residues. CDR1 is SGHTA and CDR2 is FQGNSA in the germline V gene. Trimming removed 2 bases at V and 4 bases at J, with 5 bases between.

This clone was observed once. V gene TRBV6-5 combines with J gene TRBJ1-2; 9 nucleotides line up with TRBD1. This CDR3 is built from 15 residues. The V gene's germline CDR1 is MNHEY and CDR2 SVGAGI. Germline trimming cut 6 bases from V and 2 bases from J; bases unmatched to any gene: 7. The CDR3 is CASSLKTGGNYGYTF. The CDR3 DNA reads TGTGCCAGCAGCCTTAAGACAGGGGGAAACTATGGCTACACCTTC.

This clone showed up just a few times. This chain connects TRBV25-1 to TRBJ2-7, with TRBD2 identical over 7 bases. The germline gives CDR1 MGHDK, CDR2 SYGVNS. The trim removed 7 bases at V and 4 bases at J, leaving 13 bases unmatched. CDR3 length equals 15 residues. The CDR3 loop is CASTPLGGRTYEQYF. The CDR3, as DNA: TGTGCCAGCACCCCCCTCGGCGGGAGAACGTACGAGCAGTACTTC.

The CDR3 protein is CASCSASGSDEQYF. The CDR3 region has the DNA TGCGCCAGCTGCTCGGCTAGCGGGAGTGACGAGCAGTACTTC. The rearrangement links TRBV5-1 to TRBJ2-7; 10 positions agree with TRBD2. Unmatched junction bases numbered 9, after V lost 7 bases and J lost 5 bases. The length of the CDR3 is 14 residues. The germline V gene has CDR1 SGHRS and CDR2 YFSETQ. The full variable domain, with the rest looked up from reference TRBV5-1 and TRBJ2-7, is KAGVTQTPRYLIKTRGQQVTLSCSPISGHRSVSWYQQTPGQGLQFLFEYFSETQRNKGNFPGRFSGRQFSNSRSEMNVSTLELGDSALYLCASCSASGSDEQYFGPGTRLTVT.

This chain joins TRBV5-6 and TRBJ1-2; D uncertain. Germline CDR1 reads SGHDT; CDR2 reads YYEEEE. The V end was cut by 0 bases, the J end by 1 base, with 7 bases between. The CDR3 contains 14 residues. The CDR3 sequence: CASSLVASNYGYTF. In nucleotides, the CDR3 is TGTGCCAGCAGCTTGGTAGCCAGTAACTATGGCTACACCTTC.

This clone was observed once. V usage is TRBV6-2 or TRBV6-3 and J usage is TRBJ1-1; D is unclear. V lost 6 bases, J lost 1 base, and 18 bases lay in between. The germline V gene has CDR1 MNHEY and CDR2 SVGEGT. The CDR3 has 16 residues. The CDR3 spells CASSAEGSSANTEAFF. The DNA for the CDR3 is TGTGCCAGCAGCGCGGAGGGCAGCTCAGCGAACACTGAAGCTTTCTTT.

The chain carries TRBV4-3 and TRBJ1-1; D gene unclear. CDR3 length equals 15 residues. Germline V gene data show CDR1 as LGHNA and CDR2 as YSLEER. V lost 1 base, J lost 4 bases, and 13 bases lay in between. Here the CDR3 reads CASSQGISEGTEAFF. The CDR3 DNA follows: TGCGCCAGCAGCCAAGGGATCTCGGAGGGCACTGAAGCTTTCTTT.

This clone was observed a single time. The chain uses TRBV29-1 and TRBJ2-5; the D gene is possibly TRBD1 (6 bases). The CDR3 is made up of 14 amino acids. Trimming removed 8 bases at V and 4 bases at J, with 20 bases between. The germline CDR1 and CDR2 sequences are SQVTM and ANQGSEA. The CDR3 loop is CSINQGSGLETQYF. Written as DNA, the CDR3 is TGCAGCATCAACCAGGGGTCGGGTTTAGAGACCCAGTACTTC.

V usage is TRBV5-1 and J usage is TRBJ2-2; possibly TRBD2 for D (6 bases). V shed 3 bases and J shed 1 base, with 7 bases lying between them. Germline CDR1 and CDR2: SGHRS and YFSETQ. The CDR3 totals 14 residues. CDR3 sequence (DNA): TGCGCCAGCAGCTACGGGGGGAACACCGGGGAGCTGTTTTTT. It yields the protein CASSYGGNTGELFF.

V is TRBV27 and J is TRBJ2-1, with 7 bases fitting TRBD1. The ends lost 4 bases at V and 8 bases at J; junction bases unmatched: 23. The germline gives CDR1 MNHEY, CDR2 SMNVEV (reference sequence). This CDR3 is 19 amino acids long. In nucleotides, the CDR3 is TGTGCCAGCAGTTCGGAGGCAACTAGGGGACAGCTTAGACGACATGAGCAGTTCTTC. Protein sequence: CASSSEATRGQLRRHEQFF.

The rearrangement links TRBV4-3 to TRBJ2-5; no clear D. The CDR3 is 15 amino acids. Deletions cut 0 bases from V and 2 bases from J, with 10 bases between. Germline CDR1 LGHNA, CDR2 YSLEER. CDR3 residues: CASSQDANRQETQYF. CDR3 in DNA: TGCGCCAGCAGCCAAGATGCTAATCGTCAAGAGACCCAGTACTTC.

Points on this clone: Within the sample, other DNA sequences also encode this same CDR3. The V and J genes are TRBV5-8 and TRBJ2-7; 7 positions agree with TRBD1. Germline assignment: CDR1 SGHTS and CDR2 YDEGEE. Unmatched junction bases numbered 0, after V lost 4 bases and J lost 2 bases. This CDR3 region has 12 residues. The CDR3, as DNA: TGTGCCAGCAGCAGGGGGCCCTACGAGCAGTACTTC. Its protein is CASSRGPYEQYF. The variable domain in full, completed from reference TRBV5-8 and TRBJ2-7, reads EAGVTQSPTHLIKTRGQQATLRCSPISGHTSVYWYQQALGLGLQFLLWYDEGEERNRGNFPPRFSGRQFPNYSSELNVNALELEDSALYLCASSRGPYEQYFGPGTRLTVT.

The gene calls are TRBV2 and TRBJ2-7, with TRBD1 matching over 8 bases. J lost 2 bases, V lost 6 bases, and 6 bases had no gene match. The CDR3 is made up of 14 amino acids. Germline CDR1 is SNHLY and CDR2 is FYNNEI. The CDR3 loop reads CASSLGTGPYEQYF. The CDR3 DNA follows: TGTGCCAGCAGCCTCGGGACAGGACCCTACGAGCAGTACTTC.

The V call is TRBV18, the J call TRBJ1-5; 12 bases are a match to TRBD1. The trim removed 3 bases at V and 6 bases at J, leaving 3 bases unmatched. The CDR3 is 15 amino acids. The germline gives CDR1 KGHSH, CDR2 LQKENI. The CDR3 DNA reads TGTGCCAGCTCACCGGGGACAGGGGGCTTTCAGCCCCAGCATTTT. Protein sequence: CASSPGTGGFQPQHF. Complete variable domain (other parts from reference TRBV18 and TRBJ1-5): NAGVMQNPRHLVRRRGQEARLRCSPMKGHSHVYWYRQLPEEGLKFMVYLQKENIIDESGMPKERFSAEFPKEGPSILRIQQVVRGDSAAYFCASSPGTGGFQPQHFGDGTRLSIL.